The subject of this entry is one TCR beta chain. This sample is part of a study of blood T cell repertoires in COVID-19. Study in general: COVID-19 samples from acute and convalescent phases originated in the United States, Italy and Spain. In each case, the material was cDNA or gDNA derived from T cells, B-cell-depleted T cells, or PBMCs.

Germline V lookup: CDR1 GTSNPN, CDR2 SVGIG (reference sequence). V was trimmed by 4 bases and J by 0 bases, leaving 10 bases between them. CDR3 length: 14 residues. In the authors' methods: Reference gene primer amplification in the assay estimated nucleated cell counts. Some clones are missing from TCRdb's copy, which holds only in-frame ones; the method was immunoSEQ multiplex PCR. V and J calls and clone size are copied from that table; D and trimming were computed from the DNA. The sample shows roughly 400,000 clones, 80% to 95% of them seen only once. All exposed participants met a person with COVID-19 within 2 weeks before entering the study.

The sequenced sample consisted of PBMCs or T cells enriched from blood (not recorded which). The gene calls are TRBV30 and TRBJ2-1; D perhaps matches TRBD2 (6 bases). The TCR originated in a woman aged 40 to 50 who had been exposed to COVID-19. CDR3 sequence (DNA): TGTGCCTGGAAGGCGGGATTCTCCTACAATGAGCAGTTCTTC. Its protein is CAWKAGFSYNEQFF.